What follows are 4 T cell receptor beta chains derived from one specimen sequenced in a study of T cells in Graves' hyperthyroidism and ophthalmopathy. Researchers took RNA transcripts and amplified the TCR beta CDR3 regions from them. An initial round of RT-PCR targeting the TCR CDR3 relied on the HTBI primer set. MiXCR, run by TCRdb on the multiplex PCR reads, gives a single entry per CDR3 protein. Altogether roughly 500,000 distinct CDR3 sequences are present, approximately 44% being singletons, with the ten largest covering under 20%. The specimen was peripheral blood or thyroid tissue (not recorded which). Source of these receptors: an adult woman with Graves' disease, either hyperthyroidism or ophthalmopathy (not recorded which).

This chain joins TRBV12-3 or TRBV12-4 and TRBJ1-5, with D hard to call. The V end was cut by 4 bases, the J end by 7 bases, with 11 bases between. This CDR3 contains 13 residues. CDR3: CASSYSDGQPQHF. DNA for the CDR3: TGTGCCAGCAGTTACTCCGACGGACAGCCCCAGCATTTT.

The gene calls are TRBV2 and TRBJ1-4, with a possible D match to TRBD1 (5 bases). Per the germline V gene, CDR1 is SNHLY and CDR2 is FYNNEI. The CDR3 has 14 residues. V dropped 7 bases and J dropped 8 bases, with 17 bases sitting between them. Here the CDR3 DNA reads TGTGCCAGCATCGGGACCTTAGCGGGCGAAAAACTGTTTTTT. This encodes CASIGTLAGEKLFF.

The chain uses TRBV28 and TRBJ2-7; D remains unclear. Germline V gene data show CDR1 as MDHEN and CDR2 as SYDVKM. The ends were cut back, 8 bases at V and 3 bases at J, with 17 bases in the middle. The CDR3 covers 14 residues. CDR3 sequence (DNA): TGTGCCAGCTTAGCTCCCGGGCGGAACTACGAGCAGTACTTC. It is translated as CASLAPGRNYEQYF.

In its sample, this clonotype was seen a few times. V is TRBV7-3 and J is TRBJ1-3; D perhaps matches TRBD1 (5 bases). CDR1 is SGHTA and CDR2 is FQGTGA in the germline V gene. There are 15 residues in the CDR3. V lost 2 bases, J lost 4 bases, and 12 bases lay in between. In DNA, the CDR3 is TGTGCCAGCAGCTTACGGCAGGGAGCCGGAAACACCATATATTTT. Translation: CASSLRQGAGNTIYF.